This T cell receptor (beta chain) was captured by sequencing in a study of control samples from healthy donors and cancer patients. Method: immunoSEQ multiplex PCR; TCRdb's copy keeps in-frame clones and lacks some. The sample includes about 160,000 clones, around 90% of them seen just once. The CDR3 spans 16 residues. Looked up from germline, CDR1 is SEHNR and CDR2 is FQNEAQ (reference sequence). V dropped 5 bases and J dropped 4; count of bases not matched to a gene: 8. The chain links TRBV7-9 to TRBJ2-3; 11 bases align to TRBD1. This receptor was identified in a man younger than 40 in good health. The sample comprised blood. CDR3 residues: CASSRLRDRGADTQYF. DNA of the CDR3: TGTGCCAGCAGCCGCCTCCGGGACAGGGGGGCAGATACGCAGTATTTT. Full variable domain (rest looked up from reference TRBV7-9 and TRBJ2-3): DTGVSQNPRHKITKRGQNVTFRCDPISEHNRLYWYRQTLGQGPEFLTYFQNEAQLEKSRLLSDRFSAERPKGSFSTLEIQRTEQGDSAMYLCASSRLRDRGADTQYFGPGTRLTVL.